Presented here are 20 T cell receptor beta chains from one specimen sequenced in a study of blood T cell repertoires in COVID-19. The repertoire was sequenced with immunoSEQ multiplex PCR; TCRdb's copy has only in-frame clones and lacks some. There are roughly 200,000 clones in the sample; under 90% occur only once, and 6% to 8.5% lies in the top ten. The sequenced sample consisted of peripheral blood. The receptor set was obtained from a man aged 60 to 69 with acute or convalescent COVID-19.

The V gene is TRBV19, the J gene TRBJ1-5; TRBD1 agrees at 8 bases. Germline values: CDR1 LNHDA, CDR2 SQIVND (reference sequence). Germline trimming cut 6 bases from V and 1 base from J; bases unmatched to any gene: 8. The CDR3 sequence is 16 residues long. CDR3 DNA sequence: TGTGCCAGTAGAACAGGGGGGGGGCGCAGCAATCAGCCCCAGCATTTT. It translates to CASRTGGGRSNQPQHF. Full variable domain (missing parts from reference TRBV19 and TRBJ1-5): DGGITQSPKYLFRKEGQNVTLSCEQNLNHDAMYWYRQDPGQGLRLIYYSQIVNDFQKGDIAEGYSVSREKKESFPLTVTSAQKNPTAFYLCASRTGGGRSNQPQHFGDGTRLSIL.

This rearrangement joins TRBV2 to TRBJ2-7; 7 positions agree with TRBD1. Looked up from germline, CDR1 is SNHLY and CDR2 is FYNNEI. The V and J ends lost 7 bases and 1 base, in that order; junction bases with no gene match: 7. CDR3 size: 14 residues. CDR3 in DNA: TGTGCCAGCATCGGGGACAGAGCGTCCTACGAGCAGTACTTC. Translated, it gives CASIGDRASYEQYF. Combining the CDR3 with reference TRBV2 and TRBJ2-7 gives the whole variable domain EPEVTQTPSHQVTQMGQEVILRCVPISNHLYFYWYRQILGQKVEFLVSFYNNEISEKSEIFDDQFSVERPDGSNFTLKIRSTKLEDSAMYFCASIGDRASYEQYFGPGTRLTVT.

V is TRBV6-6 and J is TRBJ1-3; no clear D gene. The CDR3 consists of 12 residues. CDR1 and CDR2 from the germline V gene are MNHNY and SVGAGI (reference sequence). V was pared by 6 bases and J by 0 bases, with 3 bases between. The CDR3 DNA follows: TGTGCCAGCAGCCACTCTGGAAACACCATATATTTT. Its translation: CASSHSGNTIYF.

The rearrangement uses TRBV6-5 and TRBJ2-1, with D maybe TRBD2 (6 bases). This CDR3 contains 13 residues. Trimming pared 5 bases from V and 3 bases from J, leaving 8 bases between. Germline CDR1 is MNHEY and CDR2 is SVGAGI. In nucleotides, the CDR3 is TGTGCCAGCAGTCGGACTAACTACAATGAGCAGTTCTTC. Its translation is CASSRTNYNEQFF.

This rearrangement joins TRBV3-1 (or the pseudogene TRBV3-2) to TRBJ2-5, with 13 positions matching TRBD2. The CDR3 extends over 16 amino acids. Germline V gene sequence: CDR1 LGHDT, CDR2 YNNKEL (reference sequence). Germline trimming cut 5 bases from V and 10 bases from J; bases unmatched to any gene: 13. The CDR3 loop is CASSGGALAGGRGQYF. CDR3 sequence (DNA): TGTGCCAGCAGCGGCGGAGCACTAGCGGGAGGGCGGGGCCAGTACTTC.

The CDR3 spells CASGLVGGLDTQYF. DNA for the CDR3: TGTGCTAGTGGTTTGGTGGGAGGGCTGGATACGCAGTATTTT. The chain combines TRBV12-5 with TRBJ2-3, with TRBD2 matching 7 bases. Trimming cost V 0 bases and J 6 bases; bases outside gene matches: 3. The CDR3 length is 14 residues. Germline values: CDR1 LGHNT, CDR2 FRNRAP.

The chain uses TRBV12-5 and TRBJ2-1; perhaps TRBD2 as D (6 bases). V lost 6 bases and J lost 6, with 15 bases in between. CDR1 and CDR2 from the germline V gene are LGHNT and FRNRAP. The CDR3 contains 14 residues. In nucleotides, the CDR3 is TGTGCTAGTGGCTGGTCGGGGACTCTCAATGAGCAGTTCTTC. It is translated as CASGWSGTLNEQFF.

The CDR3 protein is CASSTSTVRSYEQYF. The CDR3 DNA follows: TGTGCCAGCAGCACCTCTACGGTGCGCTCCTACGAGCAGTACTTC. The genes are TRBV3-1 (or the pseudogene TRBV3-2) and TRBJ2-7, with unresolved D. This CDR3 comprises 15 residues. The V gene lost 5 bases and the J gene lost 0 bases, with 14 bases spanning the gap. CDR1 and CDR2 (germline): LGHDT, YNNKEL (reference sequence).

The chain links TRBV5-1 to TRBJ2-3, with TRBD2 identical over 13 bases. Germline trimming cut 3 bases from V and 4 bases from J; bases unmatched to any gene: 5. Germline-derived CDR1 and CDR2 are SGHRS and YFSETQ. The CDR3 consists of 16 residues. The DNA for the CDR3 is TGCGCCAGCAGCTCTGGACTAGCGGGAGTATCAGATACGCAGTATTTT. Its protein is CASSSGLAGVSDTQYF.

V usage is TRBV19 and J usage is TRBJ1-3; 7 nucleotides match TRBD1. J lost 9 bases, V lost 9 bases, and 17 bases had no gene match. The CDR3 extends over 15 amino acids. Per the germline V gene, CDR1 is LNHDA and CDR2 is SQIVND (reference sequence). The CDR3 region is CASSQGRGRGGTIYF. The CDR3 region has the DNA TGTGCCAGCTCACAGGGGCGCGGGCGCGGCGGCACCATATATTTT.

This sequence joins TRBV2 and TRBJ2-3, with 8 bases identical to TRBD2. The germline V gene has CDR1 SNHLY and CDR2 FYNNEI. The CDR3 runs to 16 residues. Losses at the gene ends were 5 bases for V and 5 bases for J; bases not matched to a gene: 12. CDR3 protein: CASSNGGASRGDTQYF. Written as DNA, the CDR3 is TGTGCCAGCAGTAACGGGGGGGCTAGCCGGGGAGATACGCAGTATTTT.

This rearrangement joins TRBV5-8 to TRBJ2-1; D is ambiguous. CDR3 length equals 11 residues. CDR1 and CDR2 from the germline V gene are SGHTS and YDEGEE. The V end lost 0 bases, the J end lost 10 bases, and 5 bases lay between the germline ends. CDR3 residues: CASSLGGEQFF. The CDR3 nucleotides read TGTGCCAGCAGCTTGGGTGGCGAGCAGTTCTTC.

This chain links TRBV11-2 with TRBJ2-2; D may be TRBD1 (6 bases). The CDR3 runs to 15 residues. Germline CDR1 reads SGHAT; CDR2 reads FQNNGV. Trimming left V 4 bases short and J 7 bases short, with 16 bases between. This CDR3 reads CASSSLQGYGGELFF. CDR3 in DNA: TGTGCCAGCAGCTCACTCCAGGGGTACGGCGGGGAGCTGTTTTTT.

The chain uses TRBV27 and TRBJ2-5; 7 bases match TRBD1. V shed 2 bases, J shed 1 base, and the junction held 1 base outside the gene matches. The length of the CDR3 is 14 residues. Germline-derived CDR1 and CDR2 are MNHEY and SMNVEV (reference sequence). CDR3 in amino acids: CASSLRTGQETQYF. Written as DNA, the CDR3 is TGTGCCAGCAGTTTACGGACAGGCCAAGAGACCCAGTACTTC.

The rearrangement links TRBV7-2 to TRBJ2-7; D is uncertain. Between the trimmed V and J ends, which lost 5 bases and 1 base, there was a span of 6 bases. Germline assignment: CDR1 SGHTA and CDR2 FQGNSA. The length of the CDR3 is 12 residues. The CDR3 sequence is CASSPRSYEQYF. Here the CDR3 DNA reads TGTGCCAGCAGCCCGAGATCCTACGAGCAGTACTTC.

The rearrangement uses TRBV9 and TRBJ1-6; 7 bases are shared with TRBD1. J was trimmed by 1 base and V by 3 bases; bases with no gene match: 1. This CDR3 region has 15 residues. Germline V gene lookup returns CDR1 SGDLS and CDR2 YYNGEE. The CDR3 DNA sequence: TGTGCCAGCAGCGACAGGGGTTCCTATAATTCACCCCTCCACTTT. Protein sequence: CASSDRGSYNSPLHF.

The V gene is TRBV7-9, the J gene TRBJ1-5; D possibly corresponds to TRBD1 (6 bases). The ends were cut back, 1 base at V and 3 bases at J, with 13 bases in the middle. This CDR3 has 16 amino acids. CDR1 SEHNR and CDR2 FQNEAQ come from the germline V gene (reference sequence). The CDR3 sequence is CASSLGGGTNNQPQHF. CDR3 DNA sequence: TGTGCCAGCAGCTTAGGAGGTGGGACAAACAATCAGCCCCAGCATTTT.

The rearrangement links TRBV20-1 to TRBJ1-1; the D gene is possibly TRBD1 (5 bases). The germline V and J ends were trimmed by 5 bases and 5 bases, with 9 bases remaining between them. CDR1 and CDR2 (germline): DFQATT, SNEGSKA (reference sequence). There are 11 residues in the CDR3. CDR3 nucleotides: TGCAGTGCTCGCCACAGGACTGAAGCTTTCTTT. As protein: CSARHRTEAFF.

The chain combines TRBV27 with TRBJ1-1, with no clear D. Germline CDR1 reads MNHEY; CDR2 reads SMNVEV (reference sequence). V was shortened by 0 bases and J by 7 bases, with 9 bases between the two germline ends. The CDR3 contains 13 residues. The DNA of the CDR3 is TGTGCCAGCAGTTTATCAAGATTTAGTGAAGCTTTCTTT. Residues: CASSLSRFSEAFF.

CDR3 nucleotide sequence: TGTGCCAGCAGCTTAGGGGGGGGGATCCAAGAGACCCAGTACTTC. Amino acid sequence: CASSLGGGIQETQYF. This sequence joins TRBV7-2 and TRBJ2-5; 7 nucleotides line up with TRBD2. Losses at the gene ends were 1 base for V and 1 base for J; bases not matched to a gene: 3. This CDR3 is built from 15 residues. CDR1 is SGHTA and CDR2 is FQGNSA in the germline V gene.